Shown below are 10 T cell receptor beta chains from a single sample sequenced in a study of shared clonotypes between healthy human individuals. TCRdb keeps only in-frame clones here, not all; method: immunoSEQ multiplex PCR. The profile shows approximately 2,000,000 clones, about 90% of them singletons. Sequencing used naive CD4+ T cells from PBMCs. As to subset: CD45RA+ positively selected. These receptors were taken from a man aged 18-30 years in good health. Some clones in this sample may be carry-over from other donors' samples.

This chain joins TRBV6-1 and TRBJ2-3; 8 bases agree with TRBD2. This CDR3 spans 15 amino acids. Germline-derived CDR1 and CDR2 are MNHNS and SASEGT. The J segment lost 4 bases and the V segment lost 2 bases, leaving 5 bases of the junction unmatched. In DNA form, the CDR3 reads TGTGCCAGCAGTGAACCAGCGGGAGCGCCAGATACGCAGTATTTT. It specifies CASSEPAGAPDTQYF.

DNA for the CDR3: TGTGCCAGCAGTCTCCTAGGACAGGATGAAAAACTGTTTTTT. Residues: CASSLLGQDEKLFF. The chain links TRBV27 to TRBJ1-4; TRBD1 matches at 7 bases. Germline V gives CDR1 MNHEY, CDR2 SMNVEV (reference sequence). This CDR3 region has 14 residues. Losses at the gene ends were 5 bases for V and 6 bases for J; bases not matched to a gene: 6. Supplemented by reference TRBV27 and TRBJ1-4, the full variable domain reads EAQVTQNPRYLITVTGKKLTVTCSQNMNHEYMSWYRQDPGLGLRQIYYSMNVEVTDKGDVPEGYKVSRKEKRNFPLILESPSPNQTSLYFCASSLLGQDEKLFFGSGTQLSVL.

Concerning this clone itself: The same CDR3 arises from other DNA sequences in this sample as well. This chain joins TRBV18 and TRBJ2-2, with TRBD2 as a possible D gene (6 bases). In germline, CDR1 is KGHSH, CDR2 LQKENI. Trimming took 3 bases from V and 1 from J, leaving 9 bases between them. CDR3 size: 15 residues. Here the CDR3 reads CASSPQGGNTGELFF. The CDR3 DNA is TGTGCCAGCTCACCCCAGGGAGGGAACACCGGGGAGCTGTTTTTT.

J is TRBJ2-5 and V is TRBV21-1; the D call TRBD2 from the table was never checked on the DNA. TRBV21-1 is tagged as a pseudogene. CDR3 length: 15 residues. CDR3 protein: CASSKVSGRRETQYF. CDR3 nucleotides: TGTGCCAGCAGCAAAGTTAGCGGGAGACGAGAGACCCAGTACTTC.

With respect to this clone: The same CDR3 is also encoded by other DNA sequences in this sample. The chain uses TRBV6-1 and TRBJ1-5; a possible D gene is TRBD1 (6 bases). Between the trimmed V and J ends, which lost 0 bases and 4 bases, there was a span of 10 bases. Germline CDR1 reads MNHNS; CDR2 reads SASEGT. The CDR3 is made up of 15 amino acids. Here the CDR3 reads CASSEAGGANQPQHF. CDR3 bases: TGTGCCAGCAGTGAAGCGGGGGGCGCGAATCAGCCCCAGCATTTT.

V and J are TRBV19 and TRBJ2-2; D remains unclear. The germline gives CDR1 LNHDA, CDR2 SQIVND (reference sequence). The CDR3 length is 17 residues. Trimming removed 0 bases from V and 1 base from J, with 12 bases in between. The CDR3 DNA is TGTGCCAGTAGTATAGATCCTGGTGGGGAGAACACCGGGGAGCTGTTTTTT. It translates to CASSIDPGGENTGELFF.

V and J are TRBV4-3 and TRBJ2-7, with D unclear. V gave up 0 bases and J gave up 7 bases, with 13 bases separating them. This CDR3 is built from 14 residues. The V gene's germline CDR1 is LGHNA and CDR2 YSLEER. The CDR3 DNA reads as TGCGCCAGCAGCCAAGATAGGTTTATCGAGGAGCAGTACTTC. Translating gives CASSQDRFIEEQYF.

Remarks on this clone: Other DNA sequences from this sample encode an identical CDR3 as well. The CDR3 DNA reads TGTGCCAGCTCACCACTCGACTCTGGAAACACCATATATTTT. Translated, it gives CASSPLDSGNTIYF. This chain joins TRBV18 and TRBJ1-3, with no clear D. The CDR3 contains 14 residues. V lost 1 base to trimming and J lost 0 bases, with 4 bases between them. Germline values: CDR1 KGHSH, CDR2 LQKENI.

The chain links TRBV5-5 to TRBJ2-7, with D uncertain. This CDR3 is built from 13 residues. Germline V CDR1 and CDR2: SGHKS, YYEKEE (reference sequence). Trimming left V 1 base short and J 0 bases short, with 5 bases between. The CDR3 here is CASSLFSSYEQYF. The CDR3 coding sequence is TGTGCCAGCAGCTTGTTCAGCTCCTACGAGCAGTACTTC.

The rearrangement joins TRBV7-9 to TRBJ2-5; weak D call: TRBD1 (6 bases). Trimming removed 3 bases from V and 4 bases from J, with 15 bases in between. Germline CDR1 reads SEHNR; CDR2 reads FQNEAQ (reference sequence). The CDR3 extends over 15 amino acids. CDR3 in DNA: TGTGCCAGCAGCTTCGGGACAACCCCTAGAGAGACCCAGTACTTC. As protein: CASSFGTTPRETQYF.